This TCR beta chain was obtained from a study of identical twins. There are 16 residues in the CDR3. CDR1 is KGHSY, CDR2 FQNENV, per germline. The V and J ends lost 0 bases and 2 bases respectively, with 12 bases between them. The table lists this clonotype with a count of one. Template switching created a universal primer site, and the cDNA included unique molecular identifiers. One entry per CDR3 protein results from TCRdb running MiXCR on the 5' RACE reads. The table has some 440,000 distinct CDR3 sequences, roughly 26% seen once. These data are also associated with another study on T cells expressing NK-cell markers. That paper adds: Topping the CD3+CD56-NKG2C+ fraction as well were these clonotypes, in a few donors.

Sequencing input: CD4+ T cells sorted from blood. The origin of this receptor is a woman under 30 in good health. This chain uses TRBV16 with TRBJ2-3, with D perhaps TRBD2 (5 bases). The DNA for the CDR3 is TGTGCCAGCAGCCAATCGTCCGGGATAATCACAGATACGCAGTATTTT. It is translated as CASSQSSGIITDTQYF.